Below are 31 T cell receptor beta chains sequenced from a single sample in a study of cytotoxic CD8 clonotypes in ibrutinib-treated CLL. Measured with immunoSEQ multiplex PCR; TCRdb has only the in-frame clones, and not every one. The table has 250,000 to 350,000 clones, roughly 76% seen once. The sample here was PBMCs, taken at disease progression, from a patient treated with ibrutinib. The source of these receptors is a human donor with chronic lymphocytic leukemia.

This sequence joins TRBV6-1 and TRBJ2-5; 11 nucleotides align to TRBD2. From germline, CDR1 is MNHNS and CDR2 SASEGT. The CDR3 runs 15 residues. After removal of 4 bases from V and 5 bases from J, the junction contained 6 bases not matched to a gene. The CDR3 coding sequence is TGTGCCAGCAGTGTCCTAGCGGGGGGCGGGGAGACCCAGTACTTC. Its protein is CASSVLAGGGETQYF.

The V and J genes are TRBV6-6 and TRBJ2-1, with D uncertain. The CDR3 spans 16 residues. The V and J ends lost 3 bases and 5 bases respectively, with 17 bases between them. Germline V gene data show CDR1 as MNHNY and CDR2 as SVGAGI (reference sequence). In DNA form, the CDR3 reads TGTGCCAGCAGTTATGGTCGTCGGGCAGGAAACAATGAGCAGTTCTTC. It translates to CASSYGRRAGNNEQFF.

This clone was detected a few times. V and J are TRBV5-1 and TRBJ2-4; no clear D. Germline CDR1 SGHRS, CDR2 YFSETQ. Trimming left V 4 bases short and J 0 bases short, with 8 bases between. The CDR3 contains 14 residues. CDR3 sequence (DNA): TGCGCCAGCAGCGTCGACGTAGCCAAAAACATTCAGTACTTC. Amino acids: CASSVDVAKNIQYF.

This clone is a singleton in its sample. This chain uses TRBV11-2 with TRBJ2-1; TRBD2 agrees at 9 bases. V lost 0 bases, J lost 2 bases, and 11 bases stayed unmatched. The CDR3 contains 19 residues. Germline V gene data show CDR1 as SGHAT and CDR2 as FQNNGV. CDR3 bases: TGTGCCAGCAGCTTAGACTACGGCTTTAGCGGGAGTACCTACAATGAGCAGTTCTTC. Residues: CASSLDYGFSGSTYNEQFF.

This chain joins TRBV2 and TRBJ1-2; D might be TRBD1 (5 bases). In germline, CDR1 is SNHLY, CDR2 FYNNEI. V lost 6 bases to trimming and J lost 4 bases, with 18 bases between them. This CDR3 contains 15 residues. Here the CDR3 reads CASRGVRDLFYGYTF. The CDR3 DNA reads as TGTGCCAGCAGAGGGGTCAGGGACTTATTCTATGGCTACACCTTC.

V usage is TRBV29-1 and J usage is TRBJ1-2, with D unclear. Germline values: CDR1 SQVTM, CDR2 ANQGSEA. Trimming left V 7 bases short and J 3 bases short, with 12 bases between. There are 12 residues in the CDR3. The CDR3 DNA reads TGCAGCGACGGGGTGTTGGACTATGGCTACACCTTC. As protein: CSDGVLDYGYTF.

DNA for the CDR3: TGTGCCAGCAGTGAGTTGTCAGTCCCAGATACGCAGTATTTT. Protein product: CASSELSVPDTQYF. The chain employs TRBV2 and TRBJ2-3; D gene ambiguous. This CDR3 is built from 14 residues. Germline CDR1 reads SNHLY; CDR2 reads FYNNEI. Trimming removed 3 bases at V and 4 bases at J, with 11 bases between.

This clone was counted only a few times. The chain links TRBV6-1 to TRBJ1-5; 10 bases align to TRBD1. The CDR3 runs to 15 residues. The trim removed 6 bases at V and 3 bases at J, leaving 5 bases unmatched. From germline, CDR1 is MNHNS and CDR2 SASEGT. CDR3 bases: TGTGCCAGCAGCGCGGGACAGGGGTACAATCAGCCCCAGCATTTT. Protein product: CASSAGQGYNQPQHF.

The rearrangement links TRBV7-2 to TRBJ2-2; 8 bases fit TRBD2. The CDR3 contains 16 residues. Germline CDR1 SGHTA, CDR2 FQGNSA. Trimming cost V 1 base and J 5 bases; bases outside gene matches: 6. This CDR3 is CASSLVSGRGTGELFF. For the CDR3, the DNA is TGTGCCAGCAGCTTAGTGAGCGGGAGAGGGACCGGGGAGCTGTTTTTT. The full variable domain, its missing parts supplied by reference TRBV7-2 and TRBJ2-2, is GAGVSQSPSNKVTEKGKDVELRCDPISGHTALYWYRQSLGQGLEFLIYFQGNSAPDKSGLPSDRFSAERTGGSVSTLTIQRTQQEDSAVYLCASSLVSGRGTGELFFGEGSRLTVL.

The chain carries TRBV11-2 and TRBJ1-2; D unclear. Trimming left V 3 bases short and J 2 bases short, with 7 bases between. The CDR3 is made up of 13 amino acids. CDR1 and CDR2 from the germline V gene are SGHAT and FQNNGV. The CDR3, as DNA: TGTGCCAGCAGCTTCGCTGAGAACTATGGCTACACCTTC. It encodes CASSFAENYGYTF.

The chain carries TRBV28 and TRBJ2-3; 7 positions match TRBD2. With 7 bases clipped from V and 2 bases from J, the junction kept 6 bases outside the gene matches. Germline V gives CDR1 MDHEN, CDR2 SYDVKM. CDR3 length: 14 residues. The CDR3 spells CASTSGTNTDTQYF. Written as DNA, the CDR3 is TGTGCCAGCACGAGCGGGACCAACACAGATACGCAGTATTTT.

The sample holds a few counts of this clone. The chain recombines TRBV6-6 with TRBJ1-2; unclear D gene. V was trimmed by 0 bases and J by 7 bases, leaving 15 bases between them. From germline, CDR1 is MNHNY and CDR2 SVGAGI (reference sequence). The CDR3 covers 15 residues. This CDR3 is CASSYSTRARSGYTF. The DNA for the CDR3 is TGTGCCAGCAGTTACTCTACTCGCGCGAGGAGTGGCTACACCTTC.

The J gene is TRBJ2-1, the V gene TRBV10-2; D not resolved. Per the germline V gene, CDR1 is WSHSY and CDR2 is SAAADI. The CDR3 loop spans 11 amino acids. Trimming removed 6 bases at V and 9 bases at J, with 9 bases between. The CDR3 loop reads CASRIAGEQFF. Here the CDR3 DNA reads TGCGCCAGCAGAATAGCAGGTGAGCAGTTCTTC.

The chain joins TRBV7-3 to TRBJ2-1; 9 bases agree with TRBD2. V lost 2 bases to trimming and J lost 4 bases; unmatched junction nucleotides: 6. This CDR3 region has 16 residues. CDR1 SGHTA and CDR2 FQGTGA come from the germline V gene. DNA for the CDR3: TGTGCCAGCAGCTTAGTCGGTAGCGGGAGTTACAATGAGCAGTTCTTC. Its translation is CASSLVGSGSYNEQFF.

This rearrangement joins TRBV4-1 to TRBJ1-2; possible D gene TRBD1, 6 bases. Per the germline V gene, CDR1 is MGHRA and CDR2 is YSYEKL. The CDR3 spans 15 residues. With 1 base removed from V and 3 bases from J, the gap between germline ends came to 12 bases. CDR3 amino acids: CASSQAGQGYYGYTF. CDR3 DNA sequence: TGCGCCAGCAGCCAAGCTGGGCAGGGGTACTATGGCTACACCTTC.

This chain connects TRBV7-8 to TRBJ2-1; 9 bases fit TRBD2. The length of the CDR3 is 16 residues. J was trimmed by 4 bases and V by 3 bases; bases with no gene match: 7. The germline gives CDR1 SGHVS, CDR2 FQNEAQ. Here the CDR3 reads CASSFRAGGPYNEQFF. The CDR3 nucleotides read TGTGCCAGCAGCTTTAGAGCGGGGGGACCTTACAATGAGCAGTTCTTC.

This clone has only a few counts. This CDR3 reads CASSAGSQETQYF. CDR3 nucleotides: TGTGCCAGCAGTGCGGGATCCCAAGAGACCCAGTACTTC. The chain carries TRBV25-1 and TRBJ2-5; tentative D call: TRBD2 (5 bases). With 4 bases removed from V and 1 base from J, the gap between germline ends came to 7 bases. The CDR3 has 13 residues. From germline, CDR1 is MGHDK and CDR2 SYGVNS.

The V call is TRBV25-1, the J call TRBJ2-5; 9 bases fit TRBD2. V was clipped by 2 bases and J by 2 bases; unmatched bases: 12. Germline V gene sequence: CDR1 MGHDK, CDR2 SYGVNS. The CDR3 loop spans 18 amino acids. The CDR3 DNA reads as TGTGCCAGCAGTGAACCTGGTACGTTTCTAGCGGGACAAGAGACCCAGTACTTC. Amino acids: CASSEPGTFLAGQETQYF. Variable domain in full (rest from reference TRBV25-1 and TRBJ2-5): EADIYQTPRYLVIGTGKKITLECSQTMGHDKMYWYQQDPGMELHLIHYSYGVNSTEKGDLSSESTVSRIRTEHFPLTLESARPSHTSQYLCASSEPGTFLAGQETQYFGPGTRLLVL.

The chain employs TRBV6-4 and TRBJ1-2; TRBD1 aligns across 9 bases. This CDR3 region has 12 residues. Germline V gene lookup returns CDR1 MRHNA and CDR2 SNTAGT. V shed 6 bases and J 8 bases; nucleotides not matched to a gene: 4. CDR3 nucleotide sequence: TGTGCCAGCAGGGACAGGGGTTTCGGCTACACCTTC. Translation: CASRDRGFGYTF.

CDR3 protein: CASGSVRYGYTF. The CDR3 nucleotides read TGTGCTAGTGGGTCAGTCCGGTATGGCTACACCTTC. The V gene is TRBV12-5, the J gene TRBJ1-2; unclear D gene. Germline loops: CDR1 LGHNT, CDR2 FRNRAP. CDR3 length equals 12 residues. V was shortened by 6 bases and J by 5 bases, with 10 bases between the two germline ends.

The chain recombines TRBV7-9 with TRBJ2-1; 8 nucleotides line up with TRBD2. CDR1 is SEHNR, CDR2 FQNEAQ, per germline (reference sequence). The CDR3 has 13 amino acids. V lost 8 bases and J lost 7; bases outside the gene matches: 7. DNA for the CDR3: TGTGCCAGCCGGCGGGAGGAAGGGAATGAGCAGTTCTTC. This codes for CASRREEGNEQFF.

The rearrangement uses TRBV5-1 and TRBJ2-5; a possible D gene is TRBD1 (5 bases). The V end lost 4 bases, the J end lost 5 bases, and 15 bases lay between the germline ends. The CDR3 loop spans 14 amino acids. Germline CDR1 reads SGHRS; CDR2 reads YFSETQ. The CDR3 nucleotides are TGCGCCAGCAGCACCCTGACAGCCGGGGAGACCCAGTACTTC. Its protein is CASSTLTAGETQYF. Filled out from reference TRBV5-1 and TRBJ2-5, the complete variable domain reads KAGVTQTPRYLIKTRGQQVTLSCSPISGHRSVSWYQQTPGQGLQFLFEYFSETQRNKGNFPGRFSGRQFSNSRSEMNVSTLELGDSALYLCASSTLTAGETQYFGPGTRLLVL.

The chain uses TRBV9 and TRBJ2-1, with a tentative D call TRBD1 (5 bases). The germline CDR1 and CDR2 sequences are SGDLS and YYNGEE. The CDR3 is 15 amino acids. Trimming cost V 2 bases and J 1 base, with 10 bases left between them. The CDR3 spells CASSVRTRSYNEQFF. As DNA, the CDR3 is TGTGCCAGCAGCGTGAGGACAAGATCCTACAATGAGCAGTTCTTC.

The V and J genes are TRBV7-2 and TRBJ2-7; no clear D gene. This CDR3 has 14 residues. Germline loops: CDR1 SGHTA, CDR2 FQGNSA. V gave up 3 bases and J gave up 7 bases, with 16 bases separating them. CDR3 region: CASSLFATSGEQYF. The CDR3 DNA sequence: TGTGCCAGCAGCTTGTTTGCGACCTCTGGGGAGCAGTACTTC.

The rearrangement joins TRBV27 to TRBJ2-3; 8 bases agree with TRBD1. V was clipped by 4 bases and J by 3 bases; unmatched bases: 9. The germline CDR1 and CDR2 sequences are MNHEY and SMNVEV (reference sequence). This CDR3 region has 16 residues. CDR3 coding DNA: TGTGCCAGCAGTTCCCCGGACAGGGTCAGGACAGATACGCAGTATTTT. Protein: CASSSPDRVRTDTQYF.

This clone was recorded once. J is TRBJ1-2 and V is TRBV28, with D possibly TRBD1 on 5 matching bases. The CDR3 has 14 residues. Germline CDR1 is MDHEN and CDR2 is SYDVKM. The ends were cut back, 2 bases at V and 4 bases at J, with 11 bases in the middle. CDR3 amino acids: CASSLDRNPYGYTF. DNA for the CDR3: TGTGCCAGCAGTTTAGACAGAAATCCCTATGGCTACACCTTC.

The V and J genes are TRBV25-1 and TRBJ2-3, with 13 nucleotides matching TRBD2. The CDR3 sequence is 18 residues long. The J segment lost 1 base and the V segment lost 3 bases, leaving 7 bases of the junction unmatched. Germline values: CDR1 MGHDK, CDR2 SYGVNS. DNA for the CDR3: TGTGCCAGCAGTGATCCCCCAGGGACTAGCGGGGGCACAGATACGCAGTATTTT. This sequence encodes CASSDPPGTSGGTDTQYF.

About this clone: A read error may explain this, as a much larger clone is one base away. The CDR3, as DNA: TGTGCCAGCAGCTTTGGGGAGACCCAGTACTTC. This codes for CASSFGETQYF. The chain links TRBV5-6 to TRBJ2-5; D remains ambiguous. The CDR3 covers 11 residues. Germline values: CDR1 SGHDT, CDR2 YYEEEE. Trimming pared 2 bases from V and 5 bases from J, leaving 4 bases between.

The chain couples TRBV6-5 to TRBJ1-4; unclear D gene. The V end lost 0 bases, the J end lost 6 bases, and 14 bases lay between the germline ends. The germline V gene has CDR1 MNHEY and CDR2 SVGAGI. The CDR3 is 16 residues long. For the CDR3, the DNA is TGTGCCAGCAGTTACTCTTCCGGGGTGAGAGATGAAAAACTGTTTTTT. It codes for CASSYSSGVRDEKLFF.

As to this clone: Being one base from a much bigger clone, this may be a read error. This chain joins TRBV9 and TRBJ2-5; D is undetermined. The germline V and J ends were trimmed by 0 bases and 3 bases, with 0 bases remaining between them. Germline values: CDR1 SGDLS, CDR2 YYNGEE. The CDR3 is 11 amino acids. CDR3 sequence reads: CASSVEETQYF. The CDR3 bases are TGTGCCAGCAGCGTAGAAGAGACCCAGTACTTC.

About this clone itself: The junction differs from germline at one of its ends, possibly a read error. For the CDR3, the DNA is TGTGCCAGCATTGAAGGACAATTAGCTAACTATGGCTACACCTTC. Protein product: CASIEGQLANYGYTF. The rearrangement joins TRBV6-1 to TRBJ1-2, with D possibly being TRBD1 (5 bases). The CDR3 is 15 residues long. The germline V gene has CDR1 MNHNS and CDR2 SASEGT.